The clone carrying this T cell receptor beta chain was counted many times. TCR beta CDR3 amplification from genomic DNA was performed by two-round multiplex PCR. Primers specific to each TRBV and TRBJ gene were used in first-round PCR. MiXCR was run by TCRdb on the multiplex PCR reads, yielding one entry per CDR3 protein. Here the sample spans 30,000 to 40,000 distinct CDR3 sequences, about 32% being singletons. This sample is part of a study of prognosis after radiotherapy for stage I lung cancer. Study as a whole: Patients in the cohort never received concurrent therapy with stereotactic body radiotherapy.

Trimming removed 7 bases from V and 8 bases from J, with 15 bases in between. This CDR3 is 12 amino acids long. Germline lookup yields CDR1 SQVTM and CDR2 ANQGSEA. The V gene is TRBV29-1, the J gene TRBJ1-3; D is possibly TRBD1 (5 bases). Here the sequenced sample was PBMCs, taken before or after stereotactic body radiation therapy (not recorded which). This TCR derives from a donor at least 50 years old with non-small cell lung cancer. The DNA of the CDR3 is TGCAGCGCCTATACCGACAGTTACACCATATATTTT. Amino acids: CSAYTDSYTIYF.